This TCR beta chain was captured in a study of blood T cells in healthy people across ages. Next came a second PCR, run for about 6 to 12 cycles, which used a sample-barcoded 5' primer along with a J-beta primer mix. MiXCR, run by TCRdb on the 5' RACE reads, gives a single entry per CDR3 protein. The table has around 800,000 distinct CDR3 sequences, around 25% seen once. This clonotype was recorded a few times. In addition, the sample was reused for a study of T cells of mothers and their children.

The sequence was obtained from a boy younger than 18 in good health. What was sequenced was blood.

The CDR3 loop reads CAIPPLGRGETQYF. CDR3 DNA: TGTGCCATCCCCCCATTGGGCCGAGGGGAGACCCAGTACTTC. J is TRBJ2-5 and V is TRBV7-9, with D possibly being TRBD2 (5 bases). Germline CDR1 SEHNR, CDR2 FQNEAQ (reference sequence). V lost 10 bases to trimming and J lost 5 bases, with 20 bases between them. The CDR3 length is 14 residues.